The rows below give T cell receptor beta chains drawn from one sample of a study of blood T cell repertoires in COVID-19. Here immunoSEQ multiplex PCR was the method, and the copy in TCRdb shows in-frame clones only, minus some. In the table there are under 500,000 clones, roughly 91% of which are singletons. Sequenced input: peripheral blood. The receptors shown here come from a woman in her twenties or thirties with acute or convalescent COVID-19. Each CDR3 is given with its conserved first and last residue. D genes are given only for firm matches. Expanded clones get a size class; other rows say once, few or many, or leave the size out.

clone size	D gene	V gene	J gene	CDR3 DNA	CDR3 protein
-	-	TRBV2	TRBJ2-5	TGTGCCAGCAGTGAAGGTCACGCTTATGATCCGGGGGAGACCCAGTACTTC	CASSEGHAYDPGETQYF
many	TRBD1	TRBV2	TRBJ1-6	TGTGCCAGCAGTTTACAGGGGGCGAGGAATTCACCCCTCCACTTT	CASSLQGARNSPLHF
few	TRBD1	TRBV12-3/TRBV12-4	TRBJ1-5	TGTGCCAGCACTAAACAGGGGAATCAGCCCCAGCATTTT	CASTKQGNQPQHF
once	-	TRBV6-6	TRBJ1-4	TGTGCCAGCCGTCGAGAGGGCGGGGGTAATGAAAAACTGTTTTTT	CASRREGGGNEKLFF
-	TRBD2	TRBV11-2	TRBJ2-2	TGTGCCAGCAGCCGCTTTTTGGGACTAGCGTTGGGCGGGGAGCTGTTTTTT	CASSRFLGLALGGELFF
-	-	TRBV3-1/TRBV3-2	TRBJ1-2	TGTGCCAGCAGCCAAGTTGGGACCGCCGGGAGCTATGGCTACACCTTC	CASSQVGTAGSYGYTF
-	TRBD1	TRBV5-1	TRBJ2-3	TGCGCCAGCAGCTCCGGACAGGCCACAGATACGCAGTATTTT	CASSSGQATDTQYF
-	TRBD1	TRBV5-4	TRBJ2-2	TGTGCCAGCAGCAAGGGACAGGGGAACACCGGGGAGCTGTTTTTT	CASSKGQGNTGELFF
once	-	TRBV12-2	TRBJ2-5	TGTGCAAGTCGCTTAGCGAGGACCGGGGGCCAAGAGACCCAGTACTTC	CASRLARTGGQETQYF
-	TRBD2	TRBV9	TRBJ2-1	TGTGCCAGCAGCCCAGGACTAGCGGGGGCCCCCTACAATGAGCAGTTCTTC	CASSPGLAGAPYNEQFF
-	-	TRBV5-4	TRBJ2-3	TGTGCCAGCAACCGTGAGGCTTTCCTCGGCACAGATACGCAGTATTTT	CASNREAFLGTDTQYF
-	TRBD2	TRBV11-2	TRBJ2-3	TGTGCCAGCAGCTTAGATGGCGAGCGGGGGGGCGTGAGGGATACGCAGTATTTT	CASSLDGERGGVRDTQYF
-	-	TRBV5-6	TRBJ1-1	TGTGCCAGCAGCTATAGGGGTATAACCATGAACACTGAAGCTTTCTTT	CASSYRGITMNTEAFF
-	-	TRBV3-1/TRBV3-2	TRBJ1-5	TGTGCCAGCAGCCAAGGGAGAGGGCCCCAGCATTTT	CASSQGRGPQHF
-	TRBD1	TRBV2	TRBJ2-1	TGTGCCAGCAGTGCCCGACAGGGCCCCAATGAGCAGTTCTTC	CASSARQGPNEQFF
-	TRBD1	TRBV6-1	TRBJ2-7	TGTGCCAGCAGTGACCCGACAGGGCTCTCCTACGAGCAGTACTTC	CASSDPTGLSYEQYF
-	-	TRBV3-1/TRBV3-2	TRBJ2-7	TGTGCCAGCAGCCAGCCGGGACATGGTATGATGGAGCAGTACTTC	CASSQPGHGMMEQYF
-	TRBD2	TRBV28	TRBJ2-1	TGTGCCAATCGGGGGGGCGGTAGCAATGAGCAGTTCTTC	CANRGGGSNEQFF
-	TRBD2	TRBV2	TRBJ2-1	TGTGCCAGCAGCCTCGGACAGACTAGCGGGGGGGCCGGGTTCTTC	CASSLGQTSGGAGFF
-	TRBD1	TRBV3-1/TRBV3-2	TRBJ2-7	TGTGCCAGCAGCCAAGGGACAGGGTGGTACTTC	CASSQGTGWYF
-	-	TRBV18	TRBJ2-3	TGTGCCAGCTCACCCCCACCTCCGGGAACAGATACGCAGTATTTT	CASSPPPPGTDTQYF
-	-	TRBV9	TRBJ1-2	TGTGCCAGCAGCGCGGGGGTAGGATTTAACTATGGCTACACCTTC	CASSAGVGFNYGYTF
-	TRBD2	TRBV4-2	TRBJ2-3	TGTGCCAGCAGCCAAGATCTAGGACTAGCGGGGGCCAACACAGATACGCAGTATTTT	CASSQDLGLAGANTDTQYF
-	-	TRBV5-5	TRBJ1-6	TGTGCCAGCAGCTTGGGGGCAGGGTTTTACTCACCCCTCCACTTT	CASSLGAGFYSPLHF
many	-	TRBV6-5	TRBJ2-7	TGTGCCAGCAGCCCGACTCCCCAAGCCTACGAGCAGTACTTC	CASSPTPQAYEQYF
-	-	TRBV30	TRBJ2-5	TGTGCCTGGAGTCGCCGACAGGCCCAAGAGACCCAGTACTTC	CAWSRRQAQETQYF
-	TRBD2	TRBV3-1/TRBV3-2	TRBJ2-5	TGTGCCAGCAGCCAACGGGGACTAGCGGGGCCCAGAGAGACCCAGTACTTC	CASSQRGLAGPRETQYF
-	-	TRBV2	TRBJ1-2	TGTGCCAGCTCGAGGGATCCCGATTTTGGCTACACCTTC	CASSRDPDFGYTF
-	TRBD1	TRBV18	TRBJ1-1	TGTGCCAGCTCACGACAGGGGATGAACACTGAAGCTTTCTTT	CASSRQGMNTEAFF
-	TRBD1	TRBV19	TRBJ1-1	TGTGCCAGTAGTATAGGACAGGGGGCGTCGATAGCTTTCTTT	CASSIGQGASIAFF
-	TRBD1	TRBV13	TRBJ1-2	TGTGCCAGCAGCTTAACATCGGACAGGGTATCCTATGGCTACACCTTC	CASSLTSDRVSYGYTF
once	TRBD1	TRBV7-3	TRBJ2-3	TGTGCCAGCAGCTTTATACAGGGGGATACGCAGTATTTT	CASSFIQGDTQYF
-	-	TRBV6-4	TRBJ1-4	TGTGCCAGCACGTACGGGGGTAATGAAAAACTGTTTTTT	CASTYGGNEKLFF
-	TRBD1	TRBV7-8	TRBJ1-1	TGTGCCAGCAGCTTAGTTTTCGGGGACAGGCATAAGAACACTGAAGCTTTCTTT	CASSLVFGDRHKNTEAFF
many	-	TRBV10-1	TRBJ2-7	TGCGCCAGCAGTCGGGGGAGCTCGGAGCAGTACTTC	CASSRGSSEQYF
few	TRBD2	TRBV11-2	TRBJ2-7	TGTGCCAGCAGCCGGAGCGGGGGGAGCTCCTACGAGCAGTACTTC	CASSRSGGSSYEQYF
-	TRBD1	TRBV6-1	TRBJ2-5	TGTGCCAGCAGTGATCGAGGGGGCGGAGCGGAGACCCAGTACTTC	CASSDRGGGAETQYF
once	-	TRBV23-1	TRBJ1-5	TGCGCCAGCAGTCAATCGCGCAGGGGAGGCAATCAGCCCCAGCATTTT	CASSQSRRGGNQPQHF
-	-	TRBV7-9	TRBJ1-2	TGTGCCAGCAGCGCGGGGCTTAACTATGGCTACACCTTC	CASSAGLNYGYTF
-	-	TRBV6-2/TRBV6-3	TRBJ2-2	TGTGCCAGCAGTTACTCGGCGGGGGCGTACACCGGGGAGCTGTTTTTT	CASSYSAGAYTGELFF
-	TRBD1	TRBV28	TRBJ1-5	TGTGCCAGCAGTTTACCGGGACAGGGCCGGGACAATCAGCCCCAGCATTTT	CASSLPGQGRDNQPQHF
-	TRBD1	TRBV4-1	TRBJ2-2	TGCGCCAGCAGCCAACCCTGGATAGGTAGAGGAAAGCCGAGGGGGCCCGGGGAGCTGTTTTTT	CASSQPWIGRGKPRGPGELFF
-	-	TRBV9	TRBJ2-3	TGTGCCAGCAGCCCGAGCACAGATACGCAGTATTTT	CASSPSTDTQYF